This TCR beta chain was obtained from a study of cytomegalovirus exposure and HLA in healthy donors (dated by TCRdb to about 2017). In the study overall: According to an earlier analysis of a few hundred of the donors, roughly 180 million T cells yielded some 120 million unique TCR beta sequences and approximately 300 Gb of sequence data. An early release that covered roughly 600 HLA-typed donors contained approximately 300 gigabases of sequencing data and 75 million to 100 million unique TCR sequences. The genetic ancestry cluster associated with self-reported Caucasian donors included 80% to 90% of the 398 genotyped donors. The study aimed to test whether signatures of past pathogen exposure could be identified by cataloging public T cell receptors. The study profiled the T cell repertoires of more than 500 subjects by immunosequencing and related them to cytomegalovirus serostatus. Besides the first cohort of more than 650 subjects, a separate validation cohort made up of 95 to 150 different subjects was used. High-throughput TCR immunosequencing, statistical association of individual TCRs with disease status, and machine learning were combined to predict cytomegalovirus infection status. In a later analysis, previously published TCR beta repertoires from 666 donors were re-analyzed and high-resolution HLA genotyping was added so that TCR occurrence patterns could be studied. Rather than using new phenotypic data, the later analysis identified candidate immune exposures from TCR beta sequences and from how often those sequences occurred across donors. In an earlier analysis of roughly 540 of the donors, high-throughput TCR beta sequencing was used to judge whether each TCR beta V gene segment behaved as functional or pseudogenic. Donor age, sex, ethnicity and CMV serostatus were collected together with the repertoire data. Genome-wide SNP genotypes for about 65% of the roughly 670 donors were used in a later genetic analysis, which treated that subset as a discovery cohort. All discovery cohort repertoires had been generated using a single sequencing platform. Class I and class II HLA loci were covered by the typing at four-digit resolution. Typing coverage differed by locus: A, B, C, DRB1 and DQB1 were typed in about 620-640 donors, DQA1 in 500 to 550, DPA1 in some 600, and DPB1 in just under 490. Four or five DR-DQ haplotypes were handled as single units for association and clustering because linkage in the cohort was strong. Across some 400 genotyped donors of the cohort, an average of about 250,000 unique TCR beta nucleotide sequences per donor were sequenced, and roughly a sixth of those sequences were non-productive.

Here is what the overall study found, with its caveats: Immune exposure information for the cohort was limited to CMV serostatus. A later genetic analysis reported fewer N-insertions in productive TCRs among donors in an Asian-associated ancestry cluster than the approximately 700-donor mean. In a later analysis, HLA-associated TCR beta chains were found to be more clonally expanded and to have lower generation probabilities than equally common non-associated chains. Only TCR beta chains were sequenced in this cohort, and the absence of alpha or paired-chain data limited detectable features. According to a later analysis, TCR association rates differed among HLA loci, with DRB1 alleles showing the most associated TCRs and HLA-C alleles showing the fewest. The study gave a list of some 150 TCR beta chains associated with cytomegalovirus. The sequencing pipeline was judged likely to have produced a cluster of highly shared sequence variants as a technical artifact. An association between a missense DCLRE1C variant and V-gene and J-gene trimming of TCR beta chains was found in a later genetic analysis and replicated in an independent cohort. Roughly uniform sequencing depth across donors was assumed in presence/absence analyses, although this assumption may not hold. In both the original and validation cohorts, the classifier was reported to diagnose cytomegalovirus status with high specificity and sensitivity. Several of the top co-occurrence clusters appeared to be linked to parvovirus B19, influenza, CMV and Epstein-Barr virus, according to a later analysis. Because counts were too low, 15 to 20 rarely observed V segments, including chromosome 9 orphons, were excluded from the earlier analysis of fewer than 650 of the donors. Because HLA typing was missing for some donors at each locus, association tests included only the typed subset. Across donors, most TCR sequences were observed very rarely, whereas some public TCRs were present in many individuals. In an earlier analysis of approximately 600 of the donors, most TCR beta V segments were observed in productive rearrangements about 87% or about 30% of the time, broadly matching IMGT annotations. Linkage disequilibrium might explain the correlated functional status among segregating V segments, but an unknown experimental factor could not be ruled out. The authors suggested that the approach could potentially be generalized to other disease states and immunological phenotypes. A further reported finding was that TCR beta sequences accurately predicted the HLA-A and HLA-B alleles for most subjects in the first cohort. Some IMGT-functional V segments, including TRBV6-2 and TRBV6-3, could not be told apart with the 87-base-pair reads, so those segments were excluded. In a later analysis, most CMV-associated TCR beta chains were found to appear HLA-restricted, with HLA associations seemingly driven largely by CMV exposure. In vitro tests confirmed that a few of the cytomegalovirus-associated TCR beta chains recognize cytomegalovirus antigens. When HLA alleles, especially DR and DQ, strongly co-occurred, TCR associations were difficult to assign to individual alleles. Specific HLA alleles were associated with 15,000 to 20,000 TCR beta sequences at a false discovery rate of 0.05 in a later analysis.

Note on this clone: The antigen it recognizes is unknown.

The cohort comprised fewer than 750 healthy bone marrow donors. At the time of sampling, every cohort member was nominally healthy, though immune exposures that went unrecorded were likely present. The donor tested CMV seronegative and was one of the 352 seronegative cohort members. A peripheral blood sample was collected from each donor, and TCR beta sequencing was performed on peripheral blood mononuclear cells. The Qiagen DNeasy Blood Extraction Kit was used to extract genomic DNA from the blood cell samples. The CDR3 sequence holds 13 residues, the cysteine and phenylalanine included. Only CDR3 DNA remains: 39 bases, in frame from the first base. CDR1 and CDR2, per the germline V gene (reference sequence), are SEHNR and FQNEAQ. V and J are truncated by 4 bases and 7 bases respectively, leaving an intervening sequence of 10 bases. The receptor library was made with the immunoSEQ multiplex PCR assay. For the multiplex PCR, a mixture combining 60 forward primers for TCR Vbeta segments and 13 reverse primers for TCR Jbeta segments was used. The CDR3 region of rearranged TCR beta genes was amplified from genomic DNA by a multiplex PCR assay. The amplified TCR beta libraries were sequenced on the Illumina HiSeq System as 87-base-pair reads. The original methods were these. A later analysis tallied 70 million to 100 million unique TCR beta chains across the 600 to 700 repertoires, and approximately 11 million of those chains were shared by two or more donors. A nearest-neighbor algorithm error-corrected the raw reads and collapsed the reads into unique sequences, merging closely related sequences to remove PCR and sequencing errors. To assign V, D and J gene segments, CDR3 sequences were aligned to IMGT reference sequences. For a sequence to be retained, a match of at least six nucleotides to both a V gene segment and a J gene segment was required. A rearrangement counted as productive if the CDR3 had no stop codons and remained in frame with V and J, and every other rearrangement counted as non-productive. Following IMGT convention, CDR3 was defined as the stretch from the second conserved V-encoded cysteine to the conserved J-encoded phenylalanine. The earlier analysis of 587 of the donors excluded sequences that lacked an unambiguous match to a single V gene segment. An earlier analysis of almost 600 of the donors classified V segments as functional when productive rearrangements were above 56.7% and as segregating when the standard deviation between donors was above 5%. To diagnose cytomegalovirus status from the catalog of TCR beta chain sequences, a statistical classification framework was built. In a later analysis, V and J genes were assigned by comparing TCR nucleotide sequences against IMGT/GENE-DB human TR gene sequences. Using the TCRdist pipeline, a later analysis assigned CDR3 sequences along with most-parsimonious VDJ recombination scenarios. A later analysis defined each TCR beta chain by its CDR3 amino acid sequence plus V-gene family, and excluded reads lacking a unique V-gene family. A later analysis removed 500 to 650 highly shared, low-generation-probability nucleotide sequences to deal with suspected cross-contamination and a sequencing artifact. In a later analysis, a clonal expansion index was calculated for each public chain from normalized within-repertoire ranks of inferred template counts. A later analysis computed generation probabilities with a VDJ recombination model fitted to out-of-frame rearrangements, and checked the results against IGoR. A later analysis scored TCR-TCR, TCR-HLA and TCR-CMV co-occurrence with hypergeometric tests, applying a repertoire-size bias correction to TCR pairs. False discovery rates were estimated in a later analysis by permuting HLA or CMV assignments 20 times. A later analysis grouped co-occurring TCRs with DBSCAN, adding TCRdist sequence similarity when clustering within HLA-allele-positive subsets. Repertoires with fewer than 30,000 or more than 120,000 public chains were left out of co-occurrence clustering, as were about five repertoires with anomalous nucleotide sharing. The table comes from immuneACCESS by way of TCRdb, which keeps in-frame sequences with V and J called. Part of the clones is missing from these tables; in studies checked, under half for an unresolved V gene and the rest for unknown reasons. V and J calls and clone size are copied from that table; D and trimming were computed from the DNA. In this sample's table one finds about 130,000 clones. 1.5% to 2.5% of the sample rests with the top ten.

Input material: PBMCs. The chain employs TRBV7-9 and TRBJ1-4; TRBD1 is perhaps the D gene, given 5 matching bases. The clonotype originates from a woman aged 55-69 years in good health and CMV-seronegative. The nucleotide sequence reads TGTGCCAGCAGCTCCGACAGAAGTGAAAAACTGTTTTTT. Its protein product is CASSSDRSEKLFF.